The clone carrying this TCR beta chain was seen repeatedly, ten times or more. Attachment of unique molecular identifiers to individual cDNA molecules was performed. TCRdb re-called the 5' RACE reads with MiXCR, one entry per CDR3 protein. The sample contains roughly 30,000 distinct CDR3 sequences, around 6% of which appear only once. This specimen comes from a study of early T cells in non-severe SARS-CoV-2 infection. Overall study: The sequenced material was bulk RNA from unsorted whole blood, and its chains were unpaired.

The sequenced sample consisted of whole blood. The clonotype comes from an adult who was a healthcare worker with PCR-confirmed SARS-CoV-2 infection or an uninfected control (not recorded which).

The CDR3 DNA reads as TGTGCCAGCAGTTTTGGGGGACAGGGGACCGAGACCCAGTACTTC. As protein: CASSFGGQGTETQYF. The chain has TRBV27 and TRBJ2-5, with 10 bases identical to TRBD1. The CDR3 has 15 residues. The germline gives CDR1 MNHEY, CDR2 SMNVEV (reference sequence). Losses at the gene ends were 3 bases for V and 5 bases for J; bases not matched to a gene: 6.